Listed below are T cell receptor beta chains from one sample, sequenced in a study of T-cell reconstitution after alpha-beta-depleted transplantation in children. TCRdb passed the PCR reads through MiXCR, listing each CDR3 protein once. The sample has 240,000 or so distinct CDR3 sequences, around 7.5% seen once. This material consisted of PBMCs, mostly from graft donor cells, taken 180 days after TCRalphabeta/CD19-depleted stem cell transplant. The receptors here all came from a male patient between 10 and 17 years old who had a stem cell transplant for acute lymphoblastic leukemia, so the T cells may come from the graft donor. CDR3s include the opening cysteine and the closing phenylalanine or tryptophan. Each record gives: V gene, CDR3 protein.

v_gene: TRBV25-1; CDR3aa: CASSGAGGRTYEQYF
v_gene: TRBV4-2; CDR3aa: CASSQGGTSGGQLQETQYF
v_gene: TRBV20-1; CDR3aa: CSARNAREGSYEQYF
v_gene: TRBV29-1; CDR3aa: CSVEEAGSSYEQYF
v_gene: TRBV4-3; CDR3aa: CASSQDPDREETQYF
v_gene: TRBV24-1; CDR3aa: CATSPGPYTGELFF
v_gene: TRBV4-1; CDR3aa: CASSQDLFGLVRNEQFF
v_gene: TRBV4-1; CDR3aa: CASSQAGTRGLRDTQYF
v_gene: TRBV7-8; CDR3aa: CASSLAFHGQGAEAFF
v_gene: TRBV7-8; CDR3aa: CASRPPGHDGDTQYF
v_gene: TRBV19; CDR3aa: CASSIPKGRSYSYTF
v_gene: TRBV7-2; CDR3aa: CASSLGTGIYEQYF
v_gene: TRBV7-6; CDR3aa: CASSWGGGTDTQYF
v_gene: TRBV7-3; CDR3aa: CASSRRTRADTQYF
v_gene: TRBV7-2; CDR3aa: CASSVSGYTDTQYF
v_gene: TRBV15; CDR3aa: CATSRLGQTSGSITFSYNEQFF
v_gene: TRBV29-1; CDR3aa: CSVEGETSTDTQYF
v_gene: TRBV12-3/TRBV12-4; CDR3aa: CASRGALTDTQYF
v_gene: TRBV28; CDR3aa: CASSETGNSANYGYTF
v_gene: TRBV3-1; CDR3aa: CASGTSGYNEQFF
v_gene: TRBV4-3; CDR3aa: CASSQDPLLGDTQYF
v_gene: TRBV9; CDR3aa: CASSVSPGRNEQFF
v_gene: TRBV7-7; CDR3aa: CASSMRWTSGYNEQFF
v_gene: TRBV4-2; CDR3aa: CASSQDTSSGNTIYF
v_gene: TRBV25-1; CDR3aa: CASSHPGQGATNEKLFF
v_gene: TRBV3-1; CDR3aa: CASRLAGGLTDTQYF
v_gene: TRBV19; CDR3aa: CASSSPGRSSYNEQFF
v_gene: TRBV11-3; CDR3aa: CASNGTGVIDEQFF
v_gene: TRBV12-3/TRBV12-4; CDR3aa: CASSRGQALGYTF
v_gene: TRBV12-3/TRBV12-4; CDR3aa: CASSLLGTYGYTF
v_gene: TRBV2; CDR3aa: CASSPDGGATPQHF
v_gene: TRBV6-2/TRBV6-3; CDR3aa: CASSYEVYEQYF